The clone carrying this T cell receptor beta chain was picked up one time. Its antigen is undetermined. The length of the CDR3 is 16 residues. V shed 0 bases, J shed 3 bases, and the junction held 9 bases outside the gene matches. Looked up from germline, CDR1 is SQVTM and CDR2 is ANQGSEA. This entry is derived from a study of T-cell reconstitution after alpha-beta-depleted transplantation in children. Points from the study as a whole: It was reported that alpha-beta T cells came from several hundred expanded graft clones (about two months after transplant). When one year had passed after transplant, most T-cell counts and diversity came from newly produced T cells. The origin of high day-60 TCRbeta diversity in some patients lay in surviving recipient T cells and thymic progenitors.

During its preparation, the TCRbeta library received unique molecular identifiers. TCRdb fed the PCR reads into MiXCR, producing one record per CDR3 protein. The table has about 830,000 distinct CDR3 sequences, roughly 15% seen once; the top ten hold approximately 5%. V gene TRBV29-1 combines with J gene TRBJ2-3, with TRBD1 matching 7 bases. The TCR sequence derives from a male patient under 18 who had a stem cell transplant for acute lymphoblastic leukemia, so the T cells may come from the graft donor. Sequencing was performed on PBMCs, mostly from graft donor cells, taken 360 days after TCRalphabeta/CD19-depleted stem cell transplant. The CDR3 region has the DNA TGCAGCGTTGAAGACCTTGACAAGGGGGCTACAGATACGCAGTATTTT. This codes for CSVEDLDKGATDTQYF.